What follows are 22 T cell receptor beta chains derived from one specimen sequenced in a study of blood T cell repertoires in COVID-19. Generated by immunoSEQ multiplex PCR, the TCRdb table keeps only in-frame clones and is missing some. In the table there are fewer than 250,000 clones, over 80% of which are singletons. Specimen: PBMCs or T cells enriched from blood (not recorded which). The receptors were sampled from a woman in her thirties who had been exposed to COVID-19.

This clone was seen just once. The CDR3 bases are TGTGCCAGCAGTCCCGGACTGCCGCCGGAGACCCAGTACTTC. This codes for CASSPGLPPETQYF. The V gene is TRBV27, the J gene TRBJ2-5; TRBD2 is a possible D gene (5 bases). Germline V gene sequence: CDR1 MNHEY, CDR2 SMNVEV (reference sequence). The length of the CDR3 is 14 residues. V shed 5 bases and J shed 5 bases, with 15 bases lying between them.

This chain's CDR3 is CASSSHPGTITGELFF. CDR3 sequence (DNA): TGTGCCAGCAGTTCTCACCCCGGGACTATCACCGGGGAGCTGTTTTTT. The gene calls are TRBV6-6 and TRBJ2-2, with TRBD2 identical over 7 bases. The V segment lost 4 bases and the J segment 4 bases; nucleotides outside the gene matches: 9. The CDR3 is made up of 16 amino acids. Per germline, CDR1 MNHNY and CDR2 SVGAGI (reference sequence).

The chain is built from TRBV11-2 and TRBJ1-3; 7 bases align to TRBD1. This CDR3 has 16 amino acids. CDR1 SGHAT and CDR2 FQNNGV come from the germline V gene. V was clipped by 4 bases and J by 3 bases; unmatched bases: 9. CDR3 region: CASSSTGQSDGNTIYF. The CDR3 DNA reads TGTGCCAGCAGCTCGACGGGACAGTCTGATGGAAACACCATATATTTT.

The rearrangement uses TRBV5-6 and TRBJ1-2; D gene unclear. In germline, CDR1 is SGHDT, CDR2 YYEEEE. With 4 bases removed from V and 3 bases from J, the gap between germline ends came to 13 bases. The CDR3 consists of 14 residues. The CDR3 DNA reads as TGTGCCAGCAGCGGACCTAGGGAGTACTATGGCTACACCTTC. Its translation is CASSGPREYYGYTF.

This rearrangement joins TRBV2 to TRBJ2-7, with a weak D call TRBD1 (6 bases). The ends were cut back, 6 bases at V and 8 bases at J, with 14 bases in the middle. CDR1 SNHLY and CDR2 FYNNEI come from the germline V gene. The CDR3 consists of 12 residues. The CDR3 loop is CASSGPRGQQYF. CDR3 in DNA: TGTGCCAGCAGCGGTCCCAGGGGCCAGCAGTACTTC.

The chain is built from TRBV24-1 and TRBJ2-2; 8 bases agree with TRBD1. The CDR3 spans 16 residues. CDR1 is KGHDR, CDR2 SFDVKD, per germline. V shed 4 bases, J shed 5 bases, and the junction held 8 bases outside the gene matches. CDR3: CATSDRDRGETGELFF. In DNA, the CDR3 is TGTGCCACCAGTGACCGCGACAGGGGAGAGACCGGGGAGCTGTTTTTT.

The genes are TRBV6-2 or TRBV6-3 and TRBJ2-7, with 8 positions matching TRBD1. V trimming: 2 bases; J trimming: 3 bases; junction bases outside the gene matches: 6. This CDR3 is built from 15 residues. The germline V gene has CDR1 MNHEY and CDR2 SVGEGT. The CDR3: CASSYPGQVGYEQYF. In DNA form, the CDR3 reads TGTGCCAGCAGTTACCCGGGACAGGTGGGCTACGAGCAGTACTTC.

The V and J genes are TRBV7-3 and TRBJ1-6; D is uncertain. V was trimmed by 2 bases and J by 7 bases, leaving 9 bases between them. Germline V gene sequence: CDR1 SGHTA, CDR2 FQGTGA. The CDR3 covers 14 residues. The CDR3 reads CASSLSGWNSPLHF. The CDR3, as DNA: TGTGCCAGCAGCTTATCGGGGTGGAATTCACCCCTCCACTTT.

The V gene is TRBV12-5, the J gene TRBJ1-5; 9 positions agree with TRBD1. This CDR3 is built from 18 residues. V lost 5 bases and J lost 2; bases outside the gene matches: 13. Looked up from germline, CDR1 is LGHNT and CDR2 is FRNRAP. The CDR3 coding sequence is TGTGCTAGTGGTCCTCTGGGACAGGGTTTTTTGGGCAATCAGCCCCAGCATTTT. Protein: CASGPLGQGFLGNQPQHF.

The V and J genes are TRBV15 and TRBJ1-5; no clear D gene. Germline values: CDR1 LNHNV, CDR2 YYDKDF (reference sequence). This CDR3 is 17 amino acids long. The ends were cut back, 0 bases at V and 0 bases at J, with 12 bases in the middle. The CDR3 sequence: CATSRDSTGNSNQPQHF. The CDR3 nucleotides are TGTGCCACCAGCAGAGATAGTACGGGAAATAGCAATCAGCCCCAGCATTTT.

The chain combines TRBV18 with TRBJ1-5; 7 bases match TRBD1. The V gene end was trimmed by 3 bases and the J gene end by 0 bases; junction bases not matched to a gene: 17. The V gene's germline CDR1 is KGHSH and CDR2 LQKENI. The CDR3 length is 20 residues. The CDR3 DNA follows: TGTGCCAGCTCACCTGGATGGGCGGCAGGGGGGACATATAGCAATCAGCCCCAGCATTTT. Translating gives CASSPGWAAGGTYSNQPQHF.

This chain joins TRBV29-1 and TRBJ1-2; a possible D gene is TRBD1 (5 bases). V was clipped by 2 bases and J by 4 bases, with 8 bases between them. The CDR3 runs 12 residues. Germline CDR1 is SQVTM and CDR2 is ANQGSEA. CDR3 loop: CSVENRLYGYTF. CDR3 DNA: TGCAGCGTTGAAAACAGGCTCTATGGCTACACCTTC.

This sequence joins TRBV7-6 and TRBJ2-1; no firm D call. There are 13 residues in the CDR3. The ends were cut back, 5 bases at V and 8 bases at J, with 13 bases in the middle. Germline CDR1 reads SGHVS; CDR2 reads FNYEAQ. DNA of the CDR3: TGTGCCAGCAGCCAATCGCTAGTCCATGAGCAGTTCTTC. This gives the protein CASSQSLVHEQFF.

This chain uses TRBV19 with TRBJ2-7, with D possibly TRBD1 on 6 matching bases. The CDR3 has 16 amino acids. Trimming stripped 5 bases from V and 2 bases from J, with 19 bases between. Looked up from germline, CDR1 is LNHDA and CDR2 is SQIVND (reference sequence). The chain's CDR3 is CASSPPGTRQTYEQYF. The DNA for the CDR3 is TGTGCCAGTAGTCCCCCCGGGACACGGCAAACCTACGAGCAGTACTTC.

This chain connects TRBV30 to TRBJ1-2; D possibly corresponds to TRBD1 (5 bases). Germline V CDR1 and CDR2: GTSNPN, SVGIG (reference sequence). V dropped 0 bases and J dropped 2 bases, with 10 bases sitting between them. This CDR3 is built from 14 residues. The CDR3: CAWSVLGVNYGYTF. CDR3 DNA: TGTGCCTGGAGTGTCTTAGGGGTCAACTATGGCTACACCTTC.

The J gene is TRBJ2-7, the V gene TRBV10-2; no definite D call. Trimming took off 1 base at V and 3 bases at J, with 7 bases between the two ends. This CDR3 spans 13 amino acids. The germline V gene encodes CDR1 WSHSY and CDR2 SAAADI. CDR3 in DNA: TGCGCCAGCAGTGAGTTTACAAGCTACGAGCAGTACTTC. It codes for CASSEFTSYEQYF.

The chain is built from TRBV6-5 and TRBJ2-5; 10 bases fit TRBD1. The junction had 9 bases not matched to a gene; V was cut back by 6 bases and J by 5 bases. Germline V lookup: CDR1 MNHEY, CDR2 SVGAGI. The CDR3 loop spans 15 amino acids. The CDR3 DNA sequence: TGTGCCAGCAGAGTTGACAGGGGGCTCGGCGAGACCCAGTACTTC. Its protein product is CASRVDRGLGETQYF.

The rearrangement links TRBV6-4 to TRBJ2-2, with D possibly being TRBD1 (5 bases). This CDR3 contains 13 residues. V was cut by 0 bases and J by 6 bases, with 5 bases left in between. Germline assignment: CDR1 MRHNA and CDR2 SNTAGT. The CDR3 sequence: CASSDSQAGELFF. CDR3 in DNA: TGTGCCAGCAGTGACTCACAGGCCGGGGAGCTGTTTTTT.

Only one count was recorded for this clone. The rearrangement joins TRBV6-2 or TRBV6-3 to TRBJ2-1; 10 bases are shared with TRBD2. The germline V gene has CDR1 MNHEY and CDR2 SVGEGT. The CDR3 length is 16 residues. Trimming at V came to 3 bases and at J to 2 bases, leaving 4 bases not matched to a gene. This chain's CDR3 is CASSYALAGTYNEQFF. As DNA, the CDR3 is TGTGCCAGCAGTTATGCACTAGCGGGGACCTACAATGAGCAGTTCTTC.

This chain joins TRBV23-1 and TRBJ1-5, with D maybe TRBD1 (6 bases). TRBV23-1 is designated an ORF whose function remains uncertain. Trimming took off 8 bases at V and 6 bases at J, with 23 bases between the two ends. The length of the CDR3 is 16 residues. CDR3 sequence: CASFTGTPSMGQPQHF. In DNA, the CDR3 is TGCGCCAGCTTTACCGGGACACCCTCAATGGGTCAGCCCCAGCATTTT.

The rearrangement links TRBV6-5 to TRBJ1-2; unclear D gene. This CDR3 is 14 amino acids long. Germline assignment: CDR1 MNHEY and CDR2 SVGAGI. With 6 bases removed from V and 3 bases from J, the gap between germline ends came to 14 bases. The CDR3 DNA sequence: TGTGCCAGCAGACCCGGGAGGCAGTACTATGGCTACACCTTC. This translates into CASRPGRQYYGYTF.

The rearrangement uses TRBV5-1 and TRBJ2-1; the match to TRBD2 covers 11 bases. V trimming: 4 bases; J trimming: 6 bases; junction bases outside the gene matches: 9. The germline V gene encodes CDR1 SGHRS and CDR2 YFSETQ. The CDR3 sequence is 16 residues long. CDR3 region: CASSPNSGGAGNEQFF. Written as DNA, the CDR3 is TGCGCCAGCAGCCCCAATAGCGGGGGGGCCGGCAATGAGCAGTTCTTC.